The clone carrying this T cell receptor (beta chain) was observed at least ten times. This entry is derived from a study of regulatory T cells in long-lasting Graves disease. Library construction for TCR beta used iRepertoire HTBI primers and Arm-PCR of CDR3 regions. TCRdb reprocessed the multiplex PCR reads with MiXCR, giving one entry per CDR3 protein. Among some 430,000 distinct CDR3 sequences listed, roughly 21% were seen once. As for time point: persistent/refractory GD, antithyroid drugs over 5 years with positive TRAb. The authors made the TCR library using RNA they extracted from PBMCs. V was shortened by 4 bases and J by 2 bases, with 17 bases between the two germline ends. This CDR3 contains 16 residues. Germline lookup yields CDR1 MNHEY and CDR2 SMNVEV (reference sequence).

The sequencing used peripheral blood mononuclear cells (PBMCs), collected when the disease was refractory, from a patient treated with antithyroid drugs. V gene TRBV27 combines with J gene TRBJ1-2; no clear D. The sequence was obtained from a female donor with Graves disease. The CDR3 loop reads CASSSTLRSVNYGYTF. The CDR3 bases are TGTGCCAGCAGTTCGACCCTGAGGAGTGTCAACTATGGCTACACCTTC.